The 24 T cell receptor beta chains below were found in one sample sequenced in a study of blood T cell repertoires in COVID-19. The data were produced by immunoSEQ multiplex PCR, yet TCRdb's version contains in-frame clones alone and is incomplete. Here the sample spans more than 140,000 clones, around 83% being singletons. Sequencing used peripheral blood. These receptors were obtained from a human donor in a cohort sampled during active COVID-19.

This chain uses TRBV27 with TRBJ2-1; 8 nucleotides match TRBD2. Per the germline V gene, CDR1 is MNHEY and CDR2 is SMNVEV (reference sequence). CDR3 length: 21 amino acids. J lost 2 bases, V lost 6 bases, and 24 bases had no gene match. The CDR3 DNA reads as TGTGCCAGCAGCCGGGGTCCTCCACTTTCAGCGGGAGAAGGGCCCTACAATGAGCAGTTCTTC. This encodes CASSRGPPLSAGEGPYNEQFF.

A single count supports this clone. The V call is TRBV5-1, the J call TRBJ1-2; D is unclear. Per germline, CDR1 SGHRS and CDR2 YFSETQ. With 2 bases removed from V and 8 bases from J, the gap between germline ends came to 13 bases. The CDR3 covers 13 residues. Here the CDR3 reads CASSLDSPMGYTF. CDR3 bases: TGCGCCAGCAGCTTAGACTCTCCTATGGGCTACACCTTC.

This chain connects TRBV24-1 to TRBJ2-1, with D tentatively TRBD2 (7 bases). The germline gives CDR1 KGHDR, CDR2 SFDVKD. The CDR3 length is 13 residues. Trimming shortened V by 7 bases and J by 7 bases, and 13 bases separated the two germline ends. Here the CDR3 reads CATSLGGGNEQFF. The CDR3 bases are TGTGCCACCAGCTTAGGGGGAGGGAATGAGCAGTTCTTC.

This clone was found a few times. The chain links TRBV9 to TRBJ2-1, with 8 bases lining up with TRBD1. The V gene end was trimmed by 0 bases and the J gene end by 6 bases; junction bases not matched to a gene: 8. The CDR3 contains 16 residues. Per the germline V gene, CDR1 is SGDLS and CDR2 is YYNGEE. CDR3 loop: CASSVARGPGGNEQFF. The CDR3 region has the DNA TGTGCCAGCAGCGTAGCCAGGGGGCCGGGTGGCAATGAGCAGTTCTTC.

V gene TRBV15 combines with J gene TRBJ2-5, with 11 bases that match TRBD2. After removal of 4 bases from V and 5 bases from J, the junction contained 6 bases not matched to a gene. The CDR3 is 15 amino acids. Per the germline V gene, CDR1 is LNHNV and CDR2 is YYDKDF (reference sequence). The CDR3 reads CATSTRLAGRETQYF. CDR3 nucleotides: TGTGCCACCAGCACCAGACTAGCGGGAAGGGAGACCCAGTACTTC.

The rearrangement links TRBV6-2 or TRBV6-3 to TRBJ2-3; TRBD2 agrees at 9 bases. V dropped 3 bases and J dropped 4; count of bases not matched to a gene: 5. The CDR3 is made up of 15 amino acids. Per the germline V gene, CDR1 is MNHEY and CDR2 is SVGEGT. The DNA of the CDR3 is TGTGCCAGCAGTTATAGCGGGAGTATTCCAGATACGCAGTATTTT. It is translated as CASSYSGSIPDTQYF.

V gene TRBV4-2 combines with J gene TRBJ2-1; 9 positions match TRBD2. The junction had 6 bases not matched to a gene; V was cut back by 5 bases and J by 4 bases. The CDR3 length is 15 residues. From germline, CDR1 is LGHNA and CDR2 YNFKEQ. The CDR3 spells CASSFSGSEYNEQFF. DNA of the CDR3: TGTGCCAGCAGCTTTAGCGGGAGTGAATACAATGAGCAGTTCTTC.

This rearrangement joins TRBV5-1 to TRBJ2-3, with D hard to call. Germline CDR1 SGHRS, CDR2 YFSETQ. The CDR3 is 16 amino acids. Trimming left V 0 bases short and J 2 bases short, with 13 bases between. The CDR3 DNA follows: TGCGCCAGCAGCTTGGTCGGCACCGGAGCCACAGATACGCAGTATTTT. Translating gives CASSLVGTGATDTQYF. Supplemented by reference TRBV5-1 and TRBJ2-3, the full variable domain reads KAGVTQTPRYLIKTRGQQVTLSCSPISGHRSVSWYQQTPGQGLQFLFEYFSETQRNKGNFPGRFSGRQFSNSRSEMNVSTLELGDSALYLCASSLVGTGATDTQYFGPGTRLTVL.

The J gene is TRBJ1-1, the V gene TRBV7-9; maybe TRBD1 (5 bases). The CDR3 totals 16 residues. Germline lookup yields CDR1 SEHNR and CDR2 FQNEAQ (reference sequence). V gave up 3 bases and J gave up 0 bases, with 14 bases separating them. The DNA for the CDR3 is TGTGCCAGCAGCTTTGGGCGCGGGACGGTGAACACTGAAGCTTTCTTT. Translating gives CASSFGRGTVNTEAFF.

The rearrangement uses TRBV7-2 and TRBJ2-5; TRBD1 matches at 8 bases. The CDR3 has 15 residues. V shed 0 bases and J 5 bases; nucleotides not matched to a gene: 5. Germline CDR1 is SGHTA and CDR2 is FQGNSA. In nucleotides, the CDR3 is TGTGCCAGCAGCTTAGCTCAGGGGGCCTGGGAGACCCAGTACTTC. Its protein product is CASSLAQGAWETQYF.

V and J are TRBV5-6 and TRBJ2-5; 11 nucleotides align to TRBD2. V dropped 0 bases and J dropped 5; count of bases not matched to a gene: 9. The CDR3 is 17 amino acids. CDR1 SGHDT and CDR2 YYEEEE come from the germline V gene. The CDR3, as DNA: TGTGCCAGCAGCTTGGACCTAGCGGGAGGTCGAAGGGAGACCCAGTACTTC. Translating it yields CASSLDLAGGRRETQYF.

V usage is TRBV27 and J usage is TRBJ1-1, with 7 bases fitting TRBD1. The CDR3 contains 16 residues. V shed 6 bases, J shed 4 bases, and the junction held 14 bases outside the gene matches. Germline V gene sequence: CDR1 MNHEY, CDR2 SMNVEV (reference sequence). This CDR3 reads CASRLATPSGGTEAFF. The CDR3 DNA is TGTGCCAGCAGGCTCGCTACCCCATCAGGGGGCACTGAAGCTTTCTTT.

V and J are TRBV7-2 and TRBJ1-1, with D possibly being TRBD1 (6 bases). Germline V gene data show CDR1 as SGHTA and CDR2 as FQGNSA. The V end lost 2 bases, the J end lost 1 base, and 8 bases lay between the germline ends. The CDR3 length is 14 residues. The CDR3 sequence is CASSLMTGNTEAFF. CDR3 nucleotides: TGTGCCAGCAGCTTAATGACAGGGAACACTGAAGCTTTCTTT. Full variable domain (missing parts from reference TRBV7-2 and TRBJ1-1): GAGVSQSPSNKVTEKGKDVELRCDPISGHTALYWYRQSLGQGLEFLIYFQGNSAPDKSGLPSDRFSAERTGGSVSTLTIQRTQQEDSAVYLCASSLMTGNTEAFFGQGTRLTVV.

The chain links TRBV19 to TRBJ1-2; D not certain. The V gene's germline CDR1 is LNHDA and CDR2 SQIVND (reference sequence). This CDR3 is built from 10 residues. Trimming took off 5 bases at V and 8 bases at J, with 6 bases between the two ends. Here the CDR3 reads CASSYKGYTF. The CDR3 nucleotides are TGTGCCAGTAGTTACAAGGGCTACACCTTC.

This chain joins TRBV6-5 and TRBJ1-2, with 7 bases fitting TRBD1. This CDR3 comprises 13 residues. Trimming removed 6 bases from V and 2 bases from J; junction bases left unmatched: 3. The germline CDR1 and CDR2 sequences are MNHEY and SVGAGI. CDR3 nucleotide sequence: TGTGCCAGCAGACTCAGGGGGAACTATGGCTACACCTTC. Its protein is CASRLRGNYGYTF.

V usage is TRBV5-6 and J usage is TRBJ2-3, with a tentative D call TRBD1 (6 bases). Germline CDR1 reads SGHDT; CDR2 reads YYEEEE. The CDR3 has 16 amino acids. The V end lost 6 bases, the J end lost 2 bases, and 19 bases lay between the germline ends. CDR3 sequence reads: CASTLGWDTNTDTQYF. Written as DNA, the CDR3 is TGTGCCAGCACCCTGGGCTGGGACACCAACACAGATACGCAGTATTTT.

The J gene is TRBJ2-1, the V gene TRBV10-3, with 7 bases lining up with TRBD1. CDR3 length equals 12 residues. CDR1 and CDR2 (germline): ENHRY, SYGVKD. After removal of 1 base from V and 12 bases from J, the junction contained 3 bases not matched to a gene. CDR3 protein: CAISELNRGQFF. The CDR3 region has the DNA TGTGCCATCAGTGAGTTAAACAGGGGGCAGTTCTTC.

The CDR3 DNA reads as TGTGCCAGCAGCCGAGAAATTTGGAATGAGCAGTTCTTC. Its translation is CASSREIWNEQFF. The J gene is TRBJ2-1, the V gene TRBV5-4; D is unclear. Germline V lookup: CDR1 SGHNT, CDR2 YYREEE (reference sequence). The V and J ends lost 4 bases and 7 bases respectively, with 12 bases between them. This CDR3 spans 13 amino acids.

The gene calls are TRBV5-4 and TRBJ2-5; D is possibly TRBD2 (6 bases). Germline V gene data show CDR1 as SGHNT and CDR2 as YYREEE (reference sequence). Deletions cut 4 bases from V and 2 bases from J, with 18 bases between. The CDR3 has 16 residues. For the CDR3, the DNA is TGTGCCAGCAGCCCGGGCGGTAGCGGATTTCAAGAGACCCAGTACTTC. It is translated as CASSPGGSGFQETQYF.

This clone was observed a single time. The chain recombines TRBV2 with TRBJ1-2; no reliable D call. V lost 5 bases to trimming and J lost 7 bases, with 26 bases between them. The V gene's germline CDR1 is SNHLY and CDR2 FYNNEI. The CDR3 extends over 17 amino acids. CDR3 nucleotides: TGTGCCAGCAGTATTTCTAAAACAGCAACACCCCCCTCTGGCTACACCTTC. Its translation is CASSISKTATPPSGYTF.

The V gene is TRBV5-4, the J gene TRBJ1-1, with D possibly matching TRBD1 (6 bases). Trimming stripped 4 bases from V and 0 bases from J, with 10 bases between. Germline assignment: CDR1 SGHNT and CDR2 YYREEE (reference sequence). The length of the CDR3 is 14 residues. The CDR3 DNA reads TGTGCCAGCAGCACCGGACAGTTGAACACTGAAGCTTTCTTT. It translates to CASSTGQLNTEAFF.

In this sample, this clone turned up once. The chain links TRBV5-1 to TRBJ2-5, with 10 bases that match TRBD2. Germline V gene data show CDR1 as SGHRS and CDR2 as YFSETQ. This CDR3 contains 15 residues. With 4 bases clipped from V and 5 bases from J, the junction kept 8 bases outside the gene matches. CDR3 bases: TGCGCCAGCAGCGTCTCAACTAGCGGGACTGAGACCCAGTACTTC. It is translated as CASSVSTSGTETQYF. The full variable domain, in which reference TRBV5-1 and TRBJ2-5 provide the parts outside the CDR3, is KAGVTQTPRYLIKTRGQQVTLSCSPISGHRSVSWYQQTPGQGLQFLFEYFSETQRNKGNFPGRFSGRQFSNSRSEMNVSTLELGDSALYLCASSVSTSGTETQYFGPGTRLLVL.

The chain uses TRBV9 and TRBJ2-2, with D tentatively TRBD2 (5 bases). This CDR3 comprises 14 residues. Trimming left V 3 bases short and J 5 bases short, with 11 bases between. CDR1 and CDR2 from the germline V gene are SGDLS and YYNGEE. The CDR3 DNA is TGTGCCAGCAGCGCCCGGCGGGTGACCGGGGAGCTGTTTTTT. Its protein product is CASSARRVTGELFF.

CDR3 in amino acids: CASSLDLWEAQHF. CDR3 nucleotide sequence: TGTGCCAGCAGTTTGGATTTATGGGAGGCCCAGCATTTT. The chain couples TRBV12-3 or TRBV12-4 to TRBJ1-5; no firm D call. V lost 3 bases to trimming and J lost 11 bases, with 14 bases between them. The CDR3 length is 13 residues.